This T cell receptor beta chain was captured by sequencing in a study of cytomegalovirus exposure and HLA in healthy donors. Study outcomes and limitations: HLA alleles were associated with 15,000 to 20,000 TCR beta sequences in a later analysis at 0.05 false discovery rate. An ancestry cluster, one associated with Asian ancestry, reportedly showed fewer N-insertions than the approximately 670-donor mean in a later analysis. Earlier findings revealed that most TCR beta V segments proved productive either about 87% or about 30% of the time.

In regard to this clone: Its antigen is not identified.

Germline trimming cut 0 bases from V and 4 bases from J; bases unmatched to any gene: 14. The V gene's germline CDR1 is ENHRY and CDR2 SYGVKD. The CDR3 length is 19 residues. Vbeta (60) and Jbeta (13) primers were used in the PCR. Here immunoSEQ multiplex PCR was the method, and the copy in TCRdb shows in-frame clones only, minus some. Found here are 85,000 to 100,000 clones, over 65% of them singletons; the top ten hold less than 0.95%. The sequence was obtained from a woman aged 60-75 years in good health and CMV-seronegative. V usage is TRBV10-3 and J usage is TRBJ1-1, with 10 bases that match TRBD1. The sample comprised PBMCs. CDR3 sequence reads: CAISESSWGQGSGGTEAFF. DNA for the CDR3: TGTGCCATCAGTGAGTCATCATGGGGACAGGGGTCAGGCGGCACTGAAGCTTTCTTT.